What follows are 25 T cell receptor beta chains derived from one specimen sequenced in a study of OX40 agonist ivuxolimab in advanced cancers. Some clones are missing from TCRdb's copy, which holds only in-frame ones; the method was immunoSEQ multiplex PCR. Of about 81,000 clones in the sample, about 88% were seen once. Sequenced material: CD4+ or CD8+ T cells sorted from blood, taken in a trial of the OX40 agonist ivuxolimab. Receptors originate from an adult with an advanced solid tumor such as melanoma, head and neck, liver or kidney cancer.

The J gene is TRBJ2-7, the V gene TRBV4-2; either TRBD1 or TRBD2 may fit D (5 bases each). The CDR3 runs to 17 residues. Germline V gene lookup returns CDR1 LGHNA and CDR2 YNFKEQ. Trimming left V 0 bases short and J 2 bases short, with 17 bases between. The CDR3 is CASSQDLRDVGAYEQYF. Written as DNA, the CDR3 is TGTGCCAGCAGCCAAGATCTAAGGGATGTGGGGGCCTACGAGCAGTACTTC.

This clone has a handful of counts. The rearrangement joins TRBV9 to TRBJ1-5; no clear D. This CDR3 spans 14 amino acids. V gave up 3 bases and J gave up 6 bases, with 13 bases separating them. CDR1 SGDLS and CDR2 YYNGEE come from the germline V gene. The CDR3, as DNA: TGTGCCAGCAGCGCCTACCTCGAAGGTCAGCCCCAGCATTTT. Its translation is CASSAYLEGQPQHF.

The rearrangement links TRBV7-2 to TRBJ2-5, with 8 bases matching TRBD2. V shed 5 bases and J 5 bases; nucleotides not matched to a gene: 13. The CDR3 totals 16 residues. Germline lookup yields CDR1 SGHTA and CDR2 FQGNSA. The CDR3 region is CASSVSGTSFYETQYF. DNA of the CDR3: TGTGCCAGCAGCGTAAGCGGGACTAGTTTTTATGAGACCCAGTACTTC.

This sequence joins TRBV7-9 and TRBJ1-2; TRBD1 matches 9 bases. With V trimmed by 5 bases and J by 7 bases, 5 bases remained unmatched. The CDR3 is 13 residues long. The germline gives CDR1 SEHNR, CDR2 FQNEAQ (reference sequence). In nucleotides, the CDR3 is TGTGCCAGCAGCACTCCGACAGGGGGTGGCTACACCTTC. Amino acid sequence: CASSTPTGGGYTF.

The table lists this clone with a count of one. The CDR3 loop reads CASSFNQGNTEAFF. CDR3 sequence (DNA): TGTGCCAGCAGCTTTAATCAGGGGAACACTGAAGCTTTCTTT. The rearrangement links TRBV7-2 to TRBJ1-1; D possibly corresponds to TRBD1 (5 bases). V was shortened by 3 bases and J by 1 base, with 9 bases between the two germline ends. Germline V gene data show CDR1 as SGHTA and CDR2 as FQGNSA. The CDR3 is 14 amino acids.

V gene TRBV6-1 combines with J gene TRBJ1-2, with no clear D. The V gene's germline CDR1 is MNHNS and CDR2 SASEGT. V lost 4 bases to trimming and J lost 4 bases, with 13 bases between them. The CDR3 spans 14 residues. As DNA, the CDR3 is TGTGCCAGCAGTGCGGGTCGGAACAGCTATGGCTACACCTTC. Amino acid sequence: CASSAGRNSYGYTF.

V and J are TRBV7-2 and TRBJ2-1; the match to TRBD2 covers 7 bases. V gave up 4 bases and J gave up 4 bases; unmatched junction bases: 7. The germline V gene has CDR1 SGHTA and CDR2 FQGNSA. This CDR3 comprises 15 residues. This CDR3 is CASSSQSGVYNEQFF. The CDR3 nucleotides are TGTGCCAGCAGCTCCCAGAGCGGGGTATACAATGAGCAGTTCTTC.

Notes on this clone: No conserved phenylalanine or tryptophan ends this CDR3, so it is likely a read error. The rearrangement links TRBV6-4 to TRBJ1-6; 7 positions agree with TRBD1. After removal of 6 bases from V and 0 bases from J, the junction contained 5 bases not matched to a gene. The CDR3 runs 16 residues. CDR1 and CDR2 (germline): MRHNA, SNTAGT. Written as DNA, the CDR3 is TGTGCCAGCAGGGACAGGCCTCCCTCCTATAATTCACCCCTCCACCTT. Amino acid sequence: CASRDRPPSYNSPLHL.

For the CDR3, the DNA is TGTGCCAGCAGCCAAGTACCGGGACTAGTGGGGAGTCGAATCTACGAGCAGTACTTC. Translated, it gives CASSQVPGLVGSRIYEQYF. The chain is built from TRBV4-2 and TRBJ2-7; 8 bases map to TRBD2. CDR3 length: 19 amino acids. Trimming removed 1 base from V and 3 bases from J; junction bases left unmatched: 17. Germline CDR1 and CDR2: LGHNA and YNFKEQ.

The J gene is TRBJ2-1, the V gene TRBV7-2, with TRBD2 as a possible D gene (5 bases). Germline values: CDR1 SGHTA, CDR2 FQGNSA. The CDR3 has 14 residues. Deletions cut 5 bases from V and 3 bases from J, with 11 bases between. As DNA, the CDR3 is TGTGCCAGCAGCCCGCTTGAGGGCTACAATGAGCAGTTCTTC. Amino acid sequence: CASSPLEGYNEQFF. The variable domain in full, with the rest retrieved from reference TRBV7-2 and TRBJ2-1, is GAGVSQSPSNKVTEKGKDVELRCDPISGHTALYWYRQSLGQGLEFLIYFQGNSAPDKSGLPSDRFSAERTGGSVSTLTIQRTQQEDSAVYLCASSPLEGYNEQFFGPGTRLTVL.

The V gene is TRBV15, the J gene TRBJ2-2; D might be TRBD1 or TRBD2, each matching 5 bases. CDR3 length: 15 residues. In germline, CDR1 is LNHNV, CDR2 YYDKDF (reference sequence). Trimming took off 9 bases at V and 6 bases at J, with 20 bases between the two ends. CDR3 sequence: CATRPGTKGPGELFF. DNA for the CDR3: TGTGCCACGAGACCCGGGACGAAGGGTCCCGGGGAGCTGTTTTTT.

V usage is TRBV11-2 and J usage is TRBJ1-1; 7 positions agree with TRBD1. This CDR3 spans 16 amino acids. V lost 2 bases to trimming and J lost 2 bases; unmatched junction nucleotides: 8. Germline values: CDR1 SGHAT, CDR2 FQNNGV. Here the CDR3 reads CASSLRTGQFNTEAFF. For the CDR3, the DNA is TGTGCCAGCAGCTTAAGGACGGGACAGTTCAACACTGAAGCTTTCTTT.

The chain has TRBV10-3 and TRBJ1-1, with D unresolved. Germline V CDR1 and CDR2: ENHRY, SYGVKD. The V end was cut by 6 bases, the J end by 4 bases, with 18 bases between. The CDR3 length is 15 residues. The DNA of the CDR3 is TGTGCCATCAGACGACATGACGGAAGGGTCACTGAAGCTTTCTTT. This translates into CAIRRHDGRVTEAFF.

The chain combines TRBV2 with TRBJ1-2; 7 bases align to TRBD1. This CDR3 is built from 16 residues. Germline V lookup: CDR1 SNHLY, CDR2 FYNNEI. J gave up 4 bases and V 5 bases, and 13 bases lay outside the gene matches. CDR3 coding DNA: TGTGCCAGCAGTTTTACCACAGGGGTAGGCTCCTATGGCTACACCTTC. Its translation: CASSFTTGVGSYGYTF.

In this sample, this clone turned up once. At one end, the junction sequence differs from germline, possibly due to a read error. The rearrangement links TRBV7-7 to TRBJ2-5; 8 positions agree with TRBD1. This CDR3 has 15 amino acids. Germline lookup yields CDR1 SSHAT and CDR2 FNYEAQ (reference sequence). CDR3 sequence reads: CASSSNDRGQETQYF. The CDR3 DNA follows: TGTGCTAGCAGCTCGAACGACAGGGGACAAGAGACCCAGTACTTC.

The chain employs TRBV9 and TRBJ2-3; maybe TRBD1 (6 bases). The CDR3 spans 15 residues. Trimming pared 4 bases from V and 4 bases from J, leaving 16 bases between. CDR1 is SGDLS, CDR2 YYNGEE, per germline. The CDR3 here is CASSSGHPGADTQYF. DNA for the CDR3: TGTGCCAGCAGCTCGGGACATCCCGGGGCAGATACGCAGTATTTT.

The chain recombines TRBV6-5 with TRBJ1-1; D is uncertain. The V end lost 2 bases, the J end lost 1 base, and 5 bases lay between the germline ends. The CDR3 totals 13 residues. Germline V gene sequence: CDR1 MNHEY, CDR2 SVGAGI. DNA of the CDR3: TGTGCCAGCAGTTACCCCCCGAACACTGAAGCTTTCTTT. It specifies CASSYPPNTEAFF.

This sequence joins TRBV25-1 and TRBJ2-5; TRBD1 matches 7 bases. The CDR3 is made up of 13 amino acids. The J segment lost 1 base and the V segment lost 7 bases, leaving 3 bases of the junction unmatched. CDR1 is MGHDK and CDR2 is SYGVNS in the germline V gene. This chain's CDR3 is CASNRGAQETQYF. CDR3 DNA sequence: TGTGCCAGCAACAGGGGCGCCCAAGAGACCCAGTACTTC.

This clone occurred a few times. V usage is TRBV7-2 and J usage is TRBJ1-1, with D possibly being TRBD1 (5 bases). CDR1 SGHTA and CDR2 FQGNSA come from the germline V gene. Trimming removed 2 bases from V and 0 bases from J, with 16 bases in between. CDR3 size: 17 residues. The CDR3 here is CASSLFGSGILNTEAFF. The DNA of the CDR3 is TGTGCCAGCAGCTTATTTGGGTCAGGGATTTTGAACACTGAAGCTTTCTTT.

As to this clone: Without the conserved terminal phenylalanine or tryptophan, this CDR3 likely stems from a read error. The V call is TRBV6-5, the J call TRBJ1-6, with unresolved D. The CDR3 loop spans 16 amino acids. V dropped 0 bases and J dropped 5 bases, with 11 bases sitting between them. The germline V gene encodes CDR1 MNHEY and CDR2 SVGAGI. CDR3: CASSYSQPWDNSPLHL. DNA of the CDR3: TGTGCCAGCAGTTACTCCCAGCCCTGGGATAATTCACCCCTCCACCTT.

The V gene is TRBV7-2, the J gene TRBJ2-5; the match to TRBD1 covers 9 bases. Germline V lookup: CDR1 SGHTA, CDR2 FQGNSA. This CDR3 is built from 16 residues. The junction had 7 bases not matched to a gene; V was cut back by 0 bases and J by 5 bases. This chain's CDR3 is CASSLAGTGNWETQYF. CDR3 DNA: TGTGCCAGCAGCTTAGCCGGGACAGGGAATTGGGAGACCCAGTACTTC.

The chain uses TRBV19 and TRBJ2-5; 7 bases fit TRBD1. The germline CDR1 and CDR2 sequences are LNHDA and SQIVND (reference sequence). The V gene end was trimmed by 7 bases and the J gene end by 4 bases; junction bases not matched to a gene: 12. This CDR3 is built from 15 residues. CDR3 region: CASTTTKAGGETQYF. The CDR3 nucleotides read TGTGCCAGTACGACTACTAAAGCAGGGGGAGAGACCCAGTACTTC.

A word on this clone: Other DNA sequences in this sample translate to the same CDR3. The chain joins TRBV7-2 to TRBJ2-3; D might be TRBD2 (5 bases). The CDR3 covers 14 residues. In germline, CDR1 is SGHTA, CDR2 FQGNSA. Trimming took off 5 bases at V and 2 bases at J, with 11 bases between the two ends. The CDR3, as DNA: TGTGCCAGCAGCCTACGGGGTCCCACAGATACGCAGTATTTT. Translated, it gives CASSLRGPTDTQYF. The entire variable domain, with the rest obtained from reference TRBV7-2 and TRBJ2-3, is as follows: GAGVSQSPSNKVTEKGKDVELRCDPISGHTALYWYRQSLGQGLEFLIYFQGNSAPDKSGLPSDRFSAERTGGSVSTLTIQRTQQEDSAVYLCASSLRGPTDTQYFGPGTRLTVL.

The gene calls are TRBV9 and TRBJ2-5; 11 positions agree with TRBD2. Germline loops: CDR1 SGDLS, CDR2 YYNGEE. The CDR3 runs to 14 residues. The ends lost 4 bases at V and 5 bases at J; junction bases unmatched: 4. The CDR3 is CASSPASGGETQYF. The CDR3 nucleotides are TGTGCCAGCAGCCCGGCTAGCGGGGGGGAGACCCAGTACTTC.

This clone was seen a single time. The chain combines TRBV6-1 with TRBJ1-2; D is unresolved. V lost 7 bases, J lost 8 bases, and 11 bases lay in between. The CDR3 is 11 residues long. CDR1 is MNHNS, CDR2 SASEGT, per germline. This CDR3 reads CASTTRLGYTF. CDR3 nucleotides: TGTGCCAGCACTACGAGGTTGGGCTACACCTTC.